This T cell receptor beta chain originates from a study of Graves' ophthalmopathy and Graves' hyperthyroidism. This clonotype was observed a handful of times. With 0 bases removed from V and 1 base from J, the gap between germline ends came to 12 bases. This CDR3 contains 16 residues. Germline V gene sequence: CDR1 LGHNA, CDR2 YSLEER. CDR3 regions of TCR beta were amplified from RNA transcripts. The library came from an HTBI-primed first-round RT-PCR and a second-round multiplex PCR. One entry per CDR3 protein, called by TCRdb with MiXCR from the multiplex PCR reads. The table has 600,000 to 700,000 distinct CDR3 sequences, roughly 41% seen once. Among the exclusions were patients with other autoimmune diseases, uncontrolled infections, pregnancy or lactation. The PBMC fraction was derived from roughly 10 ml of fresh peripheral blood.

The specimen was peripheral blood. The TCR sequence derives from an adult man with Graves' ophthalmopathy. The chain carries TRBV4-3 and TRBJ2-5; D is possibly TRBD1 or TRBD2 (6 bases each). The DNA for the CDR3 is TGCGCCAGCAGCCAAGATTGGGGGGCGGGCCAAGAGACCCAGTACTTC. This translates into CASSQDWGAGQETQYF.